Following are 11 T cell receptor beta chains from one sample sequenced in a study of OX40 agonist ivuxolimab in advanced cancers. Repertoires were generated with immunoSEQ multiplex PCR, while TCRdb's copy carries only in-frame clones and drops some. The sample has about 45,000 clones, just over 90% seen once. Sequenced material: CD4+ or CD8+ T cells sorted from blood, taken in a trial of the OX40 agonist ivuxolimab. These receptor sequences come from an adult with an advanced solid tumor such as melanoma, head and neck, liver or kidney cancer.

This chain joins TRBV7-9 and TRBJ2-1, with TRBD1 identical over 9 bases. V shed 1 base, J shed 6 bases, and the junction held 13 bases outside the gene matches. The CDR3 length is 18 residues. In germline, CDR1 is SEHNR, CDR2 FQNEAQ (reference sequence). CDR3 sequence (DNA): TGTGCCAGCAGCTTAGACAGGGGGCGCGATCGGAATTTCAATGAGCAGTTCTTC. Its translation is CASSLDRGRDRNFNEQFF.

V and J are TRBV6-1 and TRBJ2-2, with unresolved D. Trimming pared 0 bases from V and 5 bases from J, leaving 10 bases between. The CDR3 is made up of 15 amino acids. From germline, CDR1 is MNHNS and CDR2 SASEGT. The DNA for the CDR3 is TGTGCCAGCAGTGAAGCCGTCAGGTTTACCGGGGAGCTGTTTTTT. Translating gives CASSEAVRFTGELFF.

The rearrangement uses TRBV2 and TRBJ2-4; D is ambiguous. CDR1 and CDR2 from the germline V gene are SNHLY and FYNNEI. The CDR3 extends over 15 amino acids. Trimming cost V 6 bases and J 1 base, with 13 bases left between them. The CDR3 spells CASSTVEDAKNIQYF. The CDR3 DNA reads TGTGCCAGCAGCACAGTGGAAGATGCCAAAAACATTCAGTACTTC.

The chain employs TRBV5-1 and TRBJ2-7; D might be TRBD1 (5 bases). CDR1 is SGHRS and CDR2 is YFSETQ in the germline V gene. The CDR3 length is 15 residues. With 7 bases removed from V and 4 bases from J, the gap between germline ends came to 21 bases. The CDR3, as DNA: TGCGCCAGCTCTAGGGTTGGTGGCTCAGGGTACGAGCAGTACTTC. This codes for CASSRVGGSGYEQYF.

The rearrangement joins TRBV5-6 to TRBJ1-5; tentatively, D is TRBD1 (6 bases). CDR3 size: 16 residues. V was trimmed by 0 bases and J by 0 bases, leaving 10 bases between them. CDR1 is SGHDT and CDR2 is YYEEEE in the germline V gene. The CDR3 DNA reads TGTGCCAGCAGCTTGGCGGGACAATATAGCAATCAGCCCCAGCATTTT. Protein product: CASSLAGQYSNQPQHF.

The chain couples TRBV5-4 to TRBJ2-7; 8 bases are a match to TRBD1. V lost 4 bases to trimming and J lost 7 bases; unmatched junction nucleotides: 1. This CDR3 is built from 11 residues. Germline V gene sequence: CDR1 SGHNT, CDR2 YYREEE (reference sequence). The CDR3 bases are TGTGCCAGCAGCACAGGGGGGGAGCAGTACTTC. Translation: CASSTGGEQYF.

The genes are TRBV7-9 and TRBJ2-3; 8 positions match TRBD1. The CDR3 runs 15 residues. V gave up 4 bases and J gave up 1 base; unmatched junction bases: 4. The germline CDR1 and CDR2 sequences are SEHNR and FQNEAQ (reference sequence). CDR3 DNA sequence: TGTGCCAGCAGCTCGACAGGGGCCCGCACAGATACGCAGTATTTT. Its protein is CASSSTGARTDTQYF.

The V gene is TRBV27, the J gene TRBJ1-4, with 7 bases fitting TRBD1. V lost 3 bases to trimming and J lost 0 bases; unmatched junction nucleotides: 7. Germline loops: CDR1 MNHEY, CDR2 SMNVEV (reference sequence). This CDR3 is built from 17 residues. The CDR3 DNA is TGTGCCAGCAGTTTTTTGGGGACAGCCGCAACTAATGAAAAACTGTTTTTT. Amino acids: CASSFLGTAATNEKLFF.

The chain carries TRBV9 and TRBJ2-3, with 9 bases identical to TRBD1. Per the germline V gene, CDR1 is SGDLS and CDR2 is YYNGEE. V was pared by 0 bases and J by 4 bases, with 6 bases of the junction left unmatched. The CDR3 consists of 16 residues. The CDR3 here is CASSVAGTGLADTQYF. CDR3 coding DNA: TGTGCCAGCAGCGTAGCCGGGACAGGGCTCGCAGATACGCAGTATTTT.

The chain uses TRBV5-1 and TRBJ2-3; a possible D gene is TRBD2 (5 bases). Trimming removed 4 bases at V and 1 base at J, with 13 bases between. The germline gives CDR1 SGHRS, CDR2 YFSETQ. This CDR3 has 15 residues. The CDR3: CASSRRRPGTDTQYF. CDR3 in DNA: TGCGCCAGCAGCCGGCGGAGGCCGGGCACAGATACGCAGTATTTT.

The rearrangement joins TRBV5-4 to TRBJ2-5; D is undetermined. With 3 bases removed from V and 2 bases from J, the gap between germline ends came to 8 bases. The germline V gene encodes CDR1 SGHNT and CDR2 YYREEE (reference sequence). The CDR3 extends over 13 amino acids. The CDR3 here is CASSWGRQETQYF. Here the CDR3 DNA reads TGTGCCAGCAGCTGGGGTCGGCAAGAGACCCAGTACTTC. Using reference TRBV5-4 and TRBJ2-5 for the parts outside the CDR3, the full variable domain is ETGVTQSPTHLIKTRGQQVTLRCSSQSGHNTVSWYQQALGQGPQFIFQYYREEENGRGNFPPRFSGLQFPNYSSELNVNALELDDSALYLCASSWGRQETQYFGPGTRLLVL.